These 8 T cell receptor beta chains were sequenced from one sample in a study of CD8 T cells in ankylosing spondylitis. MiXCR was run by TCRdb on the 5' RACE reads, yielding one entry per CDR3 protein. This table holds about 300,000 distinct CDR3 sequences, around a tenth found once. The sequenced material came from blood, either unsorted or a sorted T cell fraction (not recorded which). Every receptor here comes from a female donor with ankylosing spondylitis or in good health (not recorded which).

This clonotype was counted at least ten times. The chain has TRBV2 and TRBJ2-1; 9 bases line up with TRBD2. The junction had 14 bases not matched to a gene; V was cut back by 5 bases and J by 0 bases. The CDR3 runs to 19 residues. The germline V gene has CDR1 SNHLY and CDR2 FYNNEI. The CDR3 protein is CASSPNPGLATHSYNEQFF. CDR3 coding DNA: TGTGCCAGCAGTCCAAACCCTGGACTAGCGACCCACTCCTACAATGAGCAGTTCTTC.

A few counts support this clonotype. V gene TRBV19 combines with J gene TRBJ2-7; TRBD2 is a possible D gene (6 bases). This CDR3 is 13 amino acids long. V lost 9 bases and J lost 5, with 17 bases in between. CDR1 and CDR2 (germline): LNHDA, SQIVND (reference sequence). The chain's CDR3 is CARVAVLFHEQYF. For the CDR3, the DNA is TGTGCCAGAGTAGCGGTTTTATTCCACGAGCAGTACTTC.

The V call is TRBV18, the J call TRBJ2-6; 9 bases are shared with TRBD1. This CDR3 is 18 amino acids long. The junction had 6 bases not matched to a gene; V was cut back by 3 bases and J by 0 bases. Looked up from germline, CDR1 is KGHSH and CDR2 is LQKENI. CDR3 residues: CASSPPGTGTSGANVLTF. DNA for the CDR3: TGTGCCAGCTCACCTCCCGGGACAGGGACCTCTGGGGCCAACGTCCTGACTTTC.

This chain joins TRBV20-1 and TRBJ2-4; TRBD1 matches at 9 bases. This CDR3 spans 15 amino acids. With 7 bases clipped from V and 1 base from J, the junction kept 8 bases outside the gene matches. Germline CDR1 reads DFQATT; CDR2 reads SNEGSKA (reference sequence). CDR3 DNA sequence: TGCAGTGTTCAAGCCGGGACAGGGGCCAAAAACATTCAGTACTTC. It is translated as CSVQAGTGAKNIQYF.

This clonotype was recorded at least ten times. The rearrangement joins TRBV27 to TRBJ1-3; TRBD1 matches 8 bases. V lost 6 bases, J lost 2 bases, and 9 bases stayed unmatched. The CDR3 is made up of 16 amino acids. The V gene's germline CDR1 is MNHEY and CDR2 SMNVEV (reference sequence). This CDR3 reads CASSQRTGWAGNTIYF. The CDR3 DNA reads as TGTGCCAGCAGCCAACGGACAGGGTGGGCTGGAAACACCATATATTTT.

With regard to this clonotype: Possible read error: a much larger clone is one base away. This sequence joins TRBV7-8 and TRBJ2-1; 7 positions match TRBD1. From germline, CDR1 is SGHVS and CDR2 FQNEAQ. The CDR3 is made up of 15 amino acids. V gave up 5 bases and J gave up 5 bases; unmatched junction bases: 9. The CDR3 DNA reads TGTGCCAGCAGCCGACAGACAGGGATAGACAATGAGCAGTTCTTC. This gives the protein CASSRQTGIDNEQFF.

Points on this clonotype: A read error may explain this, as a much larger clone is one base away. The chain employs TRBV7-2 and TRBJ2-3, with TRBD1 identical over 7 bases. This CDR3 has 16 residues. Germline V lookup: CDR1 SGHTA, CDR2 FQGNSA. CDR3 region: CGSSDRDREFADTQYF. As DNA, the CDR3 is TGTGGCAGCAGCGACCGGGACAGAGAGTTCGCAGATACGCAGTATTTT. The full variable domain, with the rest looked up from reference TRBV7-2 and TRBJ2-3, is GAGVSQSPSNKVTEKGKDVELRCDPISGHTALYWYRQSLGQGLEFLIYFQGNSAPDKSGLPSDRFSAERTGGSVSTLTIQRTQQEDSAVYLCGSSDRDREFADTQYFGPGTRLTVL.

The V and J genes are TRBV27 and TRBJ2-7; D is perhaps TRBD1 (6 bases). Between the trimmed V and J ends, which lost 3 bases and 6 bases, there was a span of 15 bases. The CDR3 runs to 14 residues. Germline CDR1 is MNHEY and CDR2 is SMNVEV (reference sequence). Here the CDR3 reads CASSFLPQGAEQYF. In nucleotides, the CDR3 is TGTGCCAGCAGTTTCCTCCCACAGGGAGCCGAGCAGTACTTC.